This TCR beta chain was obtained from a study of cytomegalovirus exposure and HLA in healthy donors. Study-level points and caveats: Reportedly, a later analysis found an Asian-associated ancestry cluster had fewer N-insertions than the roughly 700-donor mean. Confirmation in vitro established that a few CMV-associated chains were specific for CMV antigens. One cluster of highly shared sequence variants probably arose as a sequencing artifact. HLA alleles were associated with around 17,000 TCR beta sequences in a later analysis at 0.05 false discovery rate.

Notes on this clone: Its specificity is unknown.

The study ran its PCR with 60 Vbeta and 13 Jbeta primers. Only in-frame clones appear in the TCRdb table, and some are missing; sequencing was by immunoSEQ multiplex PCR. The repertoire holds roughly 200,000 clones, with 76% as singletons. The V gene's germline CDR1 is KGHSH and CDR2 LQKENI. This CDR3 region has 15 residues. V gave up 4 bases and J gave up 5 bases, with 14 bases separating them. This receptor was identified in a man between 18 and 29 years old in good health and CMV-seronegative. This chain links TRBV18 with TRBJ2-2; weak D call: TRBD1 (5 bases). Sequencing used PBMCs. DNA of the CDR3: TGTGCCAGCTCACTTGACAGTGGTCCAACCGGGGAGCTGTTTTTT. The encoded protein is CASSLDSGPTGELFF. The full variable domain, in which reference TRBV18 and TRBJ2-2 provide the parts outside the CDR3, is NAGVMQNPRHLVRRRGQEARLRCSPMKGHSHVYWYRQLPEEGLKFMVYLQKENIIDESGMPKERFSAEFPKEGPSILRIQQVVRGDSAAYFCASSLDSGPTGELFFGEGSRLTVL.